The clone carrying this TCR beta chain came up many times. CDR3 length equals 15 residues. V dropped 3 bases and J dropped 7; count of bases not matched to a gene: 10. Germline assignment: CDR1 SGHNT and CDR2 YYREEE (reference sequence). This entry comes from a study of T cells in Graves' hyperthyroidism and ophthalmopathy. Based on clinical symptoms, serum thyroxine and TRAb, thyroid ultrasound and orbital computed tomography, diagnoses were reached. RNA transcripts were the template for amplifying TCR beta CDR3 regions. RT-PCR in the first round (using the HTBI primer set) targeted the TCR CDR3. Using its own MiXCR run on the multiplex PCR reads, TCRdb lists one record per CDR3 protein. The sample contains roughly 510,000 distinct CDR3 sequences, 46% of which appear only once.

The chain has TRBV5-4 and TRBJ1-5; 7 bases are shared with TRBD1. Source material: peripheral blood or thyroid tissue (not recorded which). This clonotype was sampled from an adult woman with Graves' disease, either hyperthyroidism or ophthalmopathy (not recorded which). The CDR3, as DNA: TGTGCCAGCAGCTCAGGGGGGGGGCTGAGCCAGCCCCAGCATTTT. Translated: CASSSGGGLSQPQHF.